This T cell receptor beta chain is from a study of blood T cell repertoires in COVID-19 (dated by TCRdb to 2018 to 2020). General notes on the study: Samples from collaborators originated in the United States, Italy and Spain and spanned both the acute and convalescent phases of COVID-19. The prospective study material was composed of cDNA or gDNA derived from T cells, B-cell-depleted T cells, or PBMCs. Subjects who had been exposed to COVID-19, were actively infected with it, or had recovered from it provided the deeply sampled blood TCRbeta repertoires that made up the dataset. The repertoires were released in a freely available public database intended as a resource for research on the immune response to SARS-CoV-2. The samples were drawn from the first 160 participants of the ongoing ImmuneRACE study and from 1,254 subjects provided by 6 global collaborators. A de-identified subject ID, COVID-19 status, age in years and sex were almost always included in the sample metadata. Where available, HLA class I and class II types were obtained from metadata supplied by the sample provider rather than from assay-based typing. Beyond this particular receptor, the publication reports: Clinical and demographic metadata were provided uncurated, with the amount varying by source and participant.

A word on this clone: No antigen is known for it. No quality values exist for individual bases; no much larger clone is one base distant.

The CDR3 holds 14 amino acids from the cysteine to the phenylalanine. The CDR3 DNA has 42 bases and is translated from base 1. From the germline V gene, CDR1 is SGHTA and CDR2 is FQGNSA. V has 2 bases trimmed and J has 4 bases trimmed; junction bases matching no gene number 2. The immunoSEQ Assay, a bias-controlled multiplex PCR, was used to amplify TCRbeta CDR3 regions from genomic DNA. The original pipeline was this. The number of nucleated cells in each sample was estimated by amplification of reference gene primers within the assay. Sequence reads were collapsed and filtered to measure the absolute abundance of every unique TCRbeta CDR3 rearrangement. For each sample, productive Simpson clonality was calculated as the square root of Simpson's diversity index across productive rearrangements. The source is immuneACCESS, and TCRdb retained only in-frame sequences with V and J called. Part of the clones is not carried over; for the studies checked, unresolved V genes explain less than half of this, and the remainder is unexplained. D and trimming were read from the DNA, whereas the V and J calls and clone size are those reported in that table. The sample table records some 20,000 clones; 86% of these occur just once. Roughly 19% of the sample is in the top ten clones.

The collaborating institutions used their own protocols to collect whole blood in K2EDTA tubes. For TCRbeta analysis, collaborator samples were shipped as frozen whole blood, as isolated PBMCs, or as DNA extracted from either sample type. Sequencing used peripheral blood. This receptor chain uses TRBV7-2 and TRBJ1-2, and 9 junction bases match TRBD1. This clonotype was sampled from a human donor with acute or convalescent COVID-19. The donor label of this sample is uncertain. CDR3 reads: CASSLPGQGYGYTF. The bases read TGTGCCAGCAGCTTACCGGGACAGGGCTATGGCTACACCTTC. The entire variable domain, with the stretches around the CDR3 drawn from the reference TRBV7-2 and TRBJ1-2 proteins, is GAGVSQSPSNKVTEKGKDVELRCDPISGHTALYWYRQSLGQGLEFLIYFQGNSAPDKSGLPSDRFSAERTGGSVSTLTIQRTQQEDSAVYLCASSLPGQGYGYTFGSGTRLTVV.